The 9 T cell receptor beta chains given below trace back to one sample, sequenced in a study of vaccination and CD4 T cells after COVID-19. Cultured CD4+ T-cell DNA underwent Oncomine TCR Beta short-read sequencing. TCRdb called the PCR reads again in MiXCR, with one record for every CDR3 protein. The data contain 8,000 to 10,000 distinct CDR3 sequences, around two fifths of them seen just once; the ten biggest clones take up 9.5% to 15%. Specified treatment: roughly 10-day PBMC culture with coronavirus spike peptide pools or control peptides (ViraFEST assay). The unexposed donor's CD4+ T cells were collected before the COVID-19 pandemic (2011-2018). These receptors lack a known antigen. The sequencing sample was made of CD4+ T cells from blood, cultured in vitro. The receptors stem from a human donor in good health.

This clonotype was recorded a few times. The rearrangement links TRBV2 to TRBJ1-1; D not resolved. Deletions cut 4 bases from V and 1 base from J, with 10 bases between. This CDR3 has 14 amino acids. In germline, CDR1 is SNHLY, CDR2 FYNNEI. CDR3 residues: CASSVDPGNTEAFF. The DNA for the CDR3 is TGTGCCAGCAGTGTTGATCCGGGGAACACTGAAGCTTTCTTT.

The V and J genes are TRBV5-4 and TRBJ1-2; D gene ambiguous. Germline assignment: CDR1 SGHNT and CDR2 YYREEE (reference sequence). The CDR3 runs to 13 residues. Trimming removed 5 bases at V and 7 bases at J, with 15 bases between. The CDR3 nucleotides read TGTGCCAGCAGGACACTCCGTATCTCTGGCTACACCTTC. As protein: CASRTLRISGYTF.

This clonotype was seen a few times. V usage is TRBV6-1 and J usage is TRBJ1-1; D is undetermined. CDR1 is MNHNS and CDR2 is SASEGT in the germline V gene. The CDR3 has 13 residues. V was cut by 0 bases and J by 7 bases, with 9 bases left in between. The CDR3 loop is CASSEAKGSEAFF. The CDR3 DNA follows: TGTGCCAGCAGTGAAGCGAAAGGAAGTGAAGCTTTCTTT.

The sample holds a few counts of this clonotype. The chain is built from TRBV7-8 and TRBJ1-6, with TRBD1 identical over 7 bases. V lost 5 bases to trimming and J lost 5 bases; unmatched junction nucleotides: 12. The CDR3 contains 17 residues. Per the germline V gene, CDR1 is SGHVS and CDR2 is FQNEAQ. The CDR3 spells CASSVAGTVYHNSPLHF. The CDR3 DNA is TGTGCCAGCAGCGTTGCCGGGACAGTGTACCATAATTCACCCCTCCACTTT.

J is TRBJ2-1 and V is TRBV6-2 or TRBV6-3, with TRBD1 identical over 7 bases. The CDR3 is 15 amino acids. Germline V CDR1 and CDR2: MNHEY, SVGEGT. J gave up 0 bases and V 6 bases, and 5 bases lay outside the gene matches. CDR3 in DNA: TGTGCCAGCAGAATATCAGGGGGCTCCTACAATGAGCAGTTCTTC. Translation gives CASRISGGSYNEQFF.

V gene TRBV28 combines with J gene TRBJ1-1; maybe TRBD1 (6 bases). The V and J ends lost 2 bases and 10 bases respectively, with 17 bases between them. This CDR3 spans 14 amino acids. From germline, CDR1 is MDHEN and CDR2 SYDVKM. The CDR3 protein is CASSLGLRGEGAFF. CDR3 DNA sequence: TGTGCCAGCAGTTTAGGTCTCAGGGGTGAGGGAGCTTTCTTT.

In its sample, this clonotype was seen once. The V call is TRBV5-4, the J call TRBJ2-3; 9 bases match TRBD2. The V and J ends lost 0 bases and 4 bases, in that order; junction bases with no gene match: 3. The germline V gene has CDR1 SGHNT and CDR2 YYREEE (reference sequence). The CDR3 totals 15 residues. The CDR3 region is CASSLGGGRADTQYF. The CDR3 region has the DNA TGTGCCAGCAGCTTGGGGGGCGGGAGGGCAGATACGCAGTATTTT.

J is TRBJ1-1 and V is TRBV20-1; weak D call: TRBD1 (5 bases). Germline V gene data show CDR1 as DFQATT and CDR2 as SNEGSKA (reference sequence). This CDR3 has 12 amino acids. V dropped 5 bases and J dropped 1 base, with 8 bases sitting between them. Here the CDR3 reads CSALGPNTEAFF. As DNA, the CDR3 is TGCAGTGCTTTGGGACCGAACACTGAAGCTTTCTTT.

The V gene is TRBV10-3, the J gene TRBJ1-2, with D possibly being TRBD1 (5 bases). The CDR3 consists of 12 residues. V shed 11 bases and J shed 9 bases, with 19 bases lying between them. Germline values: CDR1 ENHRY, CDR2 SYGVKD. The CDR3 DNA follows: TGTGCCTCCTGGGGCCGGGGGGGTAGCTACACCTTC. This sequence encodes CASWGRGGSYTF.